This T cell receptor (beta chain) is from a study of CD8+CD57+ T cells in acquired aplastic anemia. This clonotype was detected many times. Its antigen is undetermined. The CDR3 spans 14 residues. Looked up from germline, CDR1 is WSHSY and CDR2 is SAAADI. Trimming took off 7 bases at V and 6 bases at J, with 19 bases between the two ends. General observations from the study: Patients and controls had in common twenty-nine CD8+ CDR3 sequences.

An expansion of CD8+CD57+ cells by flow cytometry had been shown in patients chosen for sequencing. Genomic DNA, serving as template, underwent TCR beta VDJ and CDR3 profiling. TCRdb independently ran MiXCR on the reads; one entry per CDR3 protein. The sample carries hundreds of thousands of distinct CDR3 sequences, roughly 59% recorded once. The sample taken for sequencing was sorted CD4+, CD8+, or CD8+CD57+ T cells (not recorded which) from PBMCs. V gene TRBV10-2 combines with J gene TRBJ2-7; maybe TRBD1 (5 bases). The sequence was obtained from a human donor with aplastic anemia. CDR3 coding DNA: TGCGCCAGCACTACGAATTCCAGGGCCAGCGAGCAGTACGTC. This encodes CASTTNSRASEQYV.